This T cell receptor (beta chain) was observed in a study of T cells in Graves' hyperthyroidism and ophthalmopathy (dated by TCRdb to about 2019). Background for the entire study: Peripheral blood samples were taken at the time of initial diagnosis, prior to any treatment. An independent validation cohort of around 19 hyperthyroidism patients and approximately 15 patients who later progressed to ophthalmopathy tested prospective prediction of ophthalmopathy. The paper reports TCR Vbeta CDR3 sequencing of some 140 peripheral blood samples: some 41 ophthalmopathy, around 80 hyperthyroidism and approximately 17 progressor patients. The roughly 100 discovery patients were randomly divided into training and test sets at a 7:3 ratio. Thyroid tissue and blood T-cell repertoires from six Graves' hyperthyroidism patients were also compared in the study. To identify distinguishing TCR V-J signatures, a discovery cohort of 95 to 100 patients was used, comprising approximately 40 with Graves' ophthalmopathy and around 57 with stable Graves' hyperthyroidism. After blood sampling, hyperthyroidism patients were treated with methimazole at a starting dose of 30 mg daily, and ophthalmopathy patients were treated with high-dose intravenous methylprednisolone. General study outcomes and caveats: In validation, progression to ophthalmopathy was predicted by the model with around 70% sensitivity and about 72% specificity, a median of about 6.4 months before onset. In cross-validation, a model built on a 13 V-J signature told ophthalmopathy apart from stable hyperthyroidism with about 90% sensitivity and about 81% specificity, and in testing the same model reached 80%/75%. Blood samples also contained most of the expanded thyroid clonotypes (frequency above 0.001), which suggests that blood repertoires may reflect thyroid immune responses. Sample size was not statistically predetermined, and blinding of investigators to group allocation was not performed.

This clonotype was seen many times. Its target antigen remains unknown. It has no much larger one-base neighbor in the sample; base qualities were not kept. Graves' hyperthyroidism was defined as stable when no progression to ophthalmopathy occurred over 18 months of follow-up. The hyperthyroidism patients were between 18 and 65 years old and newly diagnosed, with a disease duration of less than 2 months. Patients with uncontrolled infections, other autoimmune diseases, pregnancy or lactation were excluded. Diagnoses relied on clinical symptoms, serum thyroxine and TRAb, thyroid ultrasound and orbital computed tomography. Ficoll-Paque density gradient centrifugation was used to isolate PBMCs from under 11 ml of fresh peripheral blood. Trizol reagent was used to extract total RNA, and RNA quality was then checked on an Agilent 2100 Bioanalyzer. Measured from the cysteine to the phenylalanine, the CDR3 is 14 residues long. The entry retains the CDR3 DNA only, 42 bases that are in frame from base 1. As encoded in the germline V gene, CDR1 is SGHRS while CDR2 is YFSETQ. V is clipped by 3 bases and J by 0 bases, and the sequence between their germline boundaries is 10 bases long.

The TCR beta CDR3 regions were amplified from RNA transcripts. For the first round of RT-PCR on the TCR CDR3, the HTBI primer set was used together with the Qiagen OneStep RT-PCR kit. Libraries were constructed in a second round of multiplex PCR, after which size selection and purification were performed. Libraries were sequenced paired-end with 100 bp reads on an Illumina HiSeq2000. The paper's data handling went like this. SOAPnuke was used to process the raw data, with reads discarded if the reads contained adapters or uncalled bases, had a mean Phred below 15, or lacked an exact constant-primer or identifier match. COPE v1.2.5 was used to merge high-quality paired reads, and clonotypes were defined as unique nucleotide sequences. Clonotypes were aligned to IMGT TRBV, TRBD and TRBJ reference segments using MiTCR v1.1. The analysis included only V-J combinations with a frequency above 0.0001, which together covered about 99% of the repertoires. A TCS score was defined as the ratio of F50 (clonal expansion) to E x V (chaos), with BLOSUM62-based TCRdist applied between CDR3 peptides within each V-J. Welch's t-statistics and random forest reduced several hundred V-J features to some 14, which were used in a naive Bayes classifier (R e1071). TCRdb applied fastp at Q25 and MiXCR to the public reads, then kept only in-frame beta chains. Under each unique CDR3 protein, matching rows form one entry showing the most common genes and DNA. The V and J calls, along with clone size, are taken from TCRdb and not from the paper's own processing. Present in this sample are about 420,000 distinct CDR3 sequences, approximately 15% of which were seen just once. Clones ranked in the top ten supply 5.3% of the sample.

The source material was blood. The TCR sequence derives from a young woman with Graves' hyperthyroidism. This receptor chain uses TRBV5-1 and TRBJ2-7; the D gene is perhaps TRBD2, from 6 matching bases. The CDR3 amino acid sequence is: CASSSGTLSYEQYF. The nucleotides are TGCGCCAGCAGCTCCGGGACTCTCTCCTACGAGCAGTACTTC.